These 32 T cell receptor beta chains were sequenced from one sample in a study of T-cell reconstitution after alpha-beta-depleted transplantation in children. Unique molecular identifiers featured in how the TCRbeta library was prepared. TCRdb independently ran MiXCR on the PCR reads; one entry per CDR3 protein. The table shows about 70,000 distinct CDR3 sequences, with about a tenth occurring only once. Sequenced here: PBMCs, sampled before TCRalphabeta/CD19-depleted stem cell transplant. Source of these receptors: a boy younger than 18 with acute myeloid leukemia, due to receive a stem cell transplant.

The sample holds many counts of this clonotype. The chain links TRBV6-6 to TRBJ2-5; D ambiguous. This CDR3 contains 12 residues. Germline CDR1 reads MNHNY; CDR2 reads SVGAGI (reference sequence). V dropped 0 bases and J dropped 5 bases, with 4 bases sitting between them. CDR3 amino acids: CASSYSWETQYF. The CDR3 DNA follows: TGTGCCAGCAGTTACTCGTGGGAGACCCAGTACTTC.

Ten or more counts support this clonotype. V gene TRBV20-1 combines with J gene TRBJ2-1; 7 nucleotides line up with TRBD2. J gave up 5 bases and V 1 base, and 17 bases lay outside the gene matches. Germline CDR1 DFQATT, CDR2 SNEGSKA (reference sequence). The CDR3 contains 18 residues. The CDR3 sequence: CSARGSAGVFGGHNEQFF. The CDR3 DNA reads TGCAGTGCTAGAGGATCGGCGGGGGTATTTGGTGGCCACAATGAGCAGTTCTTC.

This clonotype was counted many times. The J gene is TRBJ1-2, the V gene TRBV9; no definite D call. The CDR3 length is 14 residues. Germline V gene data show CDR1 as SGDLS and CDR2 as YYNGEE. Deletions cut 0 bases from V and 3 bases from J, with 9 bases between. CDR3: CASSVEVSDYGYTF. The DNA for the CDR3 is TGTGCCAGCAGCGTAGAGGTCTCTGACTATGGCTACACCTTC.

The V gene is TRBV20-1, the J gene TRBJ2-5, with 13 bases fitting TRBD2. The germline gives CDR1 DFQATT, CDR2 SNEGSKA (reference sequence). J lost 4 bases, V lost 1 base, and 6 bases had no gene match. The CDR3 is made up of 16 amino acids. The CDR3 nucleotides are TGCAGTGCTAGAGCCGGACTAGCGGGAGCTCGAGAGACCCAGTACTTC. Amino acid sequence: CSARAGLAGARETQYF.

This clonotype was observed many times. The rearrangement joins TRBV20-1 to TRBJ1-5, with 9 nucleotides matching TRBD1. Germline lookup yields CDR1 DFQATT and CDR2 SNEGSKA (reference sequence). V shed 5 bases and J 7 bases; nucleotides not matched to a gene: 9. The CDR3 consists of 14 residues. CDR3 in DNA: TGCAGTGCTCCAGATACAGGGGGCCGCCAGCCCCAGCATTTT. Translating it yields CSAPDTGGRQPQHF.

This clonotype was recorded many times. The rearrangement uses TRBV7-2 and TRBJ2-3, with 10 bases matching TRBD2. Germline trimming cut 6 bases from V and 8 bases from J; bases unmatched to any gene: 5. Germline CDR1 is SGHTA and CDR2 is FQGNSA. This CDR3 has 13 residues. The CDR3 nucleotides are TGTGCCAGCAGTTTACTAGCGGGGCCTACGCAGTATTTT. This sequence encodes CASSLLAGPTQYF.

In its sample, this clonotype was seen many times. The chain joins TRBV20-1 to TRBJ1-5; D perhaps matches TRBD1 (6 bases). Per germline, CDR1 DFQATT and CDR2 SNEGSKA (reference sequence). The CDR3 is 13 residues long. The V gene lost 4 bases and the J gene lost 3 bases, with 10 bases spanning the gap. CDR3 sequence reads: CSATQGTNQPQHF. CDR3 DNA: TGCAGTGCTACACAGGGAACCAATCAGCCCCAGCATTTT.

This clonotype was detected ten times or more. This chain connects TRBV5-1 to TRBJ2-2; D might be TRBD1 (5 bases). CDR1 is SGHRS and CDR2 is YFSETQ in the germline V gene. V lost 1 base and J lost 4, with 14 bases in between. The CDR3 has 16 residues. The CDR3 region is CASSLNNRIPTGELFF. The CDR3 coding sequence is TGCGCCAGCAGCTTGAACAACAGGATACCCACCGGGGAGCTGTTTTTT.

This clonotype was recorded many times. This rearrangement joins TRBV20-1 to TRBJ1-6, with 7 positions matching TRBD1. This CDR3 has 18 amino acids. The V segment lost 0 bases and the J segment 0 bases; nucleotides outside the gene matches: 8. CDR1 and CDR2 (germline): DFQATT, SNEGSKA (reference sequence). The chain's CDR3 is CSARDLGRGSSYNSPLHF. The CDR3, as DNA: TGCAGTGCTAGAGATCTGGGCAGGGGGAGCTCCTATAATTCACCCCTCCACTTT.

This clonotype has ten or more counts. The J gene is TRBJ2-7, the V gene TRBV20-1, with a weak D call TRBD1 (5 bases). The CDR3 runs to 14 residues. Trimming shortened V by 4 bases and J by 0 bases, and 13 bases separated the two germline ends. Germline V gene sequence: CDR1 DFQATT, CDR2 SNEGSKA (reference sequence). The CDR3 nucleotides read TGCAGTGCTACTGATCGGACATCCTCCTACGAGCAGTACTTC. As protein: CSATDRTSSYEQYF.

The chain uses TRBV29-1 and TRBJ1-1; tentative D call: TRBD1 (5 bases). V lost 4 bases, J lost 5 bases, and 11 bases lay in between. The germline V gene encodes CDR1 SQVTM and CDR2 ANQGSEA. This CDR3 has 12 residues. This CDR3 is CSVGVGGTEAFF. The CDR3 bases are TGCAGCGTTGGAGTGGGGGGGACTGAAGCTTTCTTT. Supplemented by reference TRBV29-1 and TRBJ1-1, the full variable domain reads SAVISQKPSRDICQRGTSLTIQCQVDSQVTMMFWYRQQPGQSLTLIATANQGSEATYESGFVIDKFPISRPNLTFSTLTVSNMSPEDSSIYLCSVGVGGTEAFFGQGTRLTVV.

This clonotype was detected many times. The V call is TRBV12-3 or TRBV12-4, the J call TRBJ2-1; tentative D call: TRBD1 (6 bases). The CDR3 is 14 amino acids. Trimming cost V 2 bases and J 7 bases, with 12 bases left between them. DNA of the CDR3: TGTGCCAGCAGTTTAATGGGGGCGAATAATGAGCAGTTCTTC. It encodes CASSLMGANNEQFF.

V gene TRBV11-2 combines with J gene TRBJ1-4; 8 nucleotides agree with TRBD1. Germline V gene sequence: CDR1 SGHAT, CDR2 FQNNGV. CDR3 length: 15 residues. V lost 5 bases and J lost 7; bases outside the gene matches: 9. The CDR3 region has the DNA TGTGCCAGCAGCCTGGACAGGGCGAGGGGTGAAAAACTGTTTTTT. Protein: CASSLDRARGEKLFF. Full variable domain (missing parts from reference TRBV11-2 and TRBJ1-4): EAGVAQSPRYKIIEKRQSVAFWCNPISGHATLYWYQQILGQGPKLLIQFQNNGVVDDSQLPKDRFSAERLKGVDSTLKIQPAKLEDSAVYLCASSLDRARGEKLFFGSGTQLSVL.

This clonotype was picked up a small number of times. The J gene is TRBJ1-2, the V gene TRBV10-3; D is unclear. The CDR3 has 12 amino acids. Germline V CDR1 and CDR2: ENHRY, SYGVKD. The V and J ends lost 4 bases and 6 bases respectively, with 9 bases between them. The CDR3 sequence: CAISGVGNGYTF. The CDR3 region has the DNA TGTGCCATCAGTGGGGTGGGGAATGGCTACACCTTC.

The chain couples TRBV29-1 to TRBJ1-1; 7 nucleotides align to TRBD1. Germline V gene data show CDR1 as SQVTM and CDR2 as ANQGSEA. This CDR3 region has 13 residues. The ends lost 6 bases at V and 2 bases at J; junction bases unmatched: 6. CDR3 sequence reads: CSVATGINTEAFF. The CDR3 nucleotides are TGCAGCGTGGCGACAGGGATTAACACTGAAGCTTTCTTT.

A note on this clonotype: A single base separates this from a much larger clone, so it may be a read error. The chain has TRBV11-2 and TRBJ1-2; D gene unclear. CDR3 length equals 14 residues. CDR1 and CDR2 (germline): SGHAT, FQNNGV. The CDR3 DNA reads as TGTGCCAGCAGCGTAGAGCCTGCGTATTCTGGCTACACCTTC. Translated, it gives CASSVEPAYSGYTF.

This clonotype has at least ten counts. The rearrangement uses TRBV4-1 and TRBJ2-2; D is ambiguous. The germline gives CDR1 MGHRA, CDR2 YSYEKL. The CDR3 runs 12 residues. The V end lost 5 bases, the J end lost 7 bases, and 8 bases lay between the germline ends. CDR3 coding DNA: TGCGCCAGCAGCTTTGAGGTCGGGGAGCTGTTTTTT. Protein sequence: CASSFEVGELFF.

This clonotype appeared a few times. V and J are TRBV7-2 and TRBJ2-1; a weak D match, TRBD1 (5 bases). Germline V CDR1 and CDR2: SGHTA, FQGNSA. V lost 1 base and J lost 9, with 10 bases in between. The CDR3 is 13 amino acids. This CDR3 reads CASSLVPQGEQFF. Written as DNA, the CDR3 is TGTGCCAGCAGCTTAGTCCCCCAGGGTGAGCAGTTCTTC.

This clonotype was recorded at least ten times. The CDR3 nucleotides are TGTGCCAGCAGCCCCCGAAGCGGGGCGAACACCGGGGAGCTGTTTTTT. It codes for CASSPRSGANTGELFF. This chain connects TRBV7-7 to TRBJ2-2; 7 bases agree with TRBD2. The germline CDR1 and CDR2 sequences are SSHAT and FNYEAQ (reference sequence). V shed 5 bases and J 0 bases; nucleotides not matched to a gene: 6. This CDR3 spans 16 amino acids.

This clonotype appeared many times. The V gene is TRBV10-3, the J gene TRBJ2-7, with TRBD1 matching over 10 bases. Germline-derived CDR1 and CDR2 are ENHRY and SYGVKD. Losses at the gene ends were 1 base for V and 4 bases for J; bases not matched to a gene: 1. This CDR3 is built from 14 residues. The CDR3: CAISEWDRGYEQYV. In nucleotides, the CDR3 is TGTGCCATCAGTGAGTGGGACAGGGGTTACGAGCAGTACGTC.

This clonotype has a count of ten or more. The rearrangement joins TRBV20-1 to TRBJ2-7; D ambiguous. Per germline, CDR1 DFQATT and CDR2 SNEGSKA (reference sequence). The CDR3 sequence is 12 residues long. V shed 2 bases and J shed 0 bases, with 5 bases lying between them. The CDR3 loop is CSARSRSYEQYV. The CDR3 DNA is TGCAGTGCTAGATCGCGCTCCTACGAGCAGTACGTC.

This clonotype has a count of ten or more. The rearrangement uses TRBV29-1 and TRBJ2-2; D might be TRBD2 (5 bases). The ends were cut back, 3 bases at V and 6 bases at J, with 14 bases in the middle. This CDR3 comprises 14 residues. Germline V CDR1 and CDR2: SQVTM, ANQGSEA. The DNA of the CDR3 is TGCAGCGTTGAGGGAGTTCCCAATGCCGGGGAGCTGTTTTTT. Translation: CSVEGVPNAGELFF.

This clonotype was seen many times. The V and J genes are TRBV28 and TRBJ2-1, with a tentative D call TRBD2 (6 bases). CDR1 MDHEN and CDR2 SYDVKM come from the germline V gene. There are 15 residues in the CDR3. The ends were cut back, 7 bases at V and 5 bases at J, with 18 bases in the middle. The CDR3, as DNA: TGTGCCAGCATTAACGTCCGGGACTTACACAATGAGCAGTTCTTC. It specifies CASINVRDLHNEQFF.

The CDR3 loop reads CASSAGTVSTEAFF. The CDR3 nucleotides are TGTGCCAGTAGTGCCGGGACAGTGTCCACTGAAGCTTTCTTT. J is TRBJ1-1 and V is TRBV19; 7 bases match TRBD1. Germline lookup yields CDR1 LNHDA and CDR2 SQIVND (reference sequence). The CDR3 runs to 14 residues. V was pared by 5 bases and J by 4 bases, with 7 bases of the junction left unmatched.

This clonotype was seen a handful of times. The chain links TRBV6-2 or TRBV6-3 to TRBJ2-7; D is perhaps TRBD2 (8 bases). V was shortened by 0 bases and J by 7 bases, with 25 bases between the two germline ends. Germline V gene data show CDR1 as MNHEY and CDR2 as SVGEGT. The CDR3 contains 18 residues. CDR3 in amino acids: CASSYSTGLAGTFLEQYF. As DNA, the CDR3 is TGTGCCAGCAGTTACTCGACAGGGCTAGCGGGTACCTTTCTGGAGCAGTACTTC.

This clonotype was observed at least ten times. The chain couples TRBV20-1 to TRBJ1-2; D ambiguous. Germline loops: CDR1 DFQATT, CDR2 SNEGSKA (reference sequence). This CDR3 region has 13 residues. V was shortened by 0 bases and J by 0 bases, with 5 bases between the two germline ends. In DNA, the CDR3 is TGCAGTGCTAGAGATCATCCTAACTATGGCTACACCTTC. It is translated as CSARDHPNYGYTF.

This clonotype was detected many times. The chain combines TRBV4-1 with TRBJ1-1; tentative D call: TRBD1 (6 bases). The CDR3 is made up of 14 amino acids. Trimming took off 1 base at V and 4 bases at J, with 10 bases between the two ends. Germline V gene sequence: CDR1 MGHRA, CDR2 YSYEKL. The CDR3 sequence: CASSQAQGVTEAFF. The CDR3 nucleotides are TGCGCCAGCAGCCAAGCACAGGGTGTCACTGAAGCTTTCTTT.

In this sample, this clonotype turned up many times. This sequence joins TRBV5-1 and TRBJ2-1, with D possibly TRBD2 on 6 matching bases. The CDR3 totals 14 residues. Germline assignment: CDR1 SGHRS and CDR2 YFSETQ. V shed 4 bases and J shed 1 base, with 9 bases lying between them. The CDR3 region has the DNA TGCGCCAGCAGCGAGGAGGGTTCCTACAATGAGCAGTTCTTC. Translated, it gives CASSEEGSYNEQFF.

This clonotype was counted a few times. The chain has TRBV7-3 and TRBJ2-5; TRBD2 matches at 8 bases. The CDR3 is 15 residues long. V lost 5 bases to trimming and J lost 3 bases; unmatched junction nucleotides: 8. The germline V gene encodes CDR1 SGHTA and CDR2 FQGTGA. The CDR3 region has the DNA TGTGCCAGCAGCCCCCGGGGGGGAGGTGAAGAGACCCAGTACTTC. This gives the protein CASSPRGGGEETQYF.

This clonotype occurred many times. The V and J genes are TRBV6-2 or TRBV6-3 and TRBJ1-1, with TRBD1 matching 8 bases. This CDR3 is 18 amino acids long. Germline values: CDR1 MNHEY, CDR2 SVGEGT. V dropped 2 bases and J dropped 3; count of bases not matched to a gene: 14. CDR3 region: CASSYRLDRERGDTEAFF. CDR3 nucleotide sequence: TGTGCCAGCAGTTACCGTTTGGACAGGGAACGTGGAGACACTGAAGCTTTCTTT.

This clonotype was counted at least ten times. The rearrangement uses TRBV29-1 and TRBJ2-1, with D perhaps assigned TRBD1 or TRBD2 (5 bases each). From germline, CDR1 is SQVTM and CDR2 ANQGSEA. V was trimmed by 3 bases and J by 7 bases, leaving 16 bases between them. The CDR3 is 14 amino acids. For the CDR3, the DNA is TGCAGCGTTGATTCCCGGGGACGGCAAAATGAGCAGTTCTTC. Protein sequence: CSVDSRGRQNEQFF.

By its share, this clonotype is medium-sized (0.01 to 0.1%). J is TRBJ2-3 and V is TRBV20-1; D is unresolved. This CDR3 comprises 14 residues. Looked up from germline, CDR1 is DFQATT and CDR2 is SNEGSKA (reference sequence). Trimming stripped 3 bases from V and 1 base from J, with 11 bases between. CDR3 nucleotides: TGCAGTGCTAGTGAGGATGTCGGCACAGATACGCAGTATTTT. Translating gives CSASEDVGTDTQYF.